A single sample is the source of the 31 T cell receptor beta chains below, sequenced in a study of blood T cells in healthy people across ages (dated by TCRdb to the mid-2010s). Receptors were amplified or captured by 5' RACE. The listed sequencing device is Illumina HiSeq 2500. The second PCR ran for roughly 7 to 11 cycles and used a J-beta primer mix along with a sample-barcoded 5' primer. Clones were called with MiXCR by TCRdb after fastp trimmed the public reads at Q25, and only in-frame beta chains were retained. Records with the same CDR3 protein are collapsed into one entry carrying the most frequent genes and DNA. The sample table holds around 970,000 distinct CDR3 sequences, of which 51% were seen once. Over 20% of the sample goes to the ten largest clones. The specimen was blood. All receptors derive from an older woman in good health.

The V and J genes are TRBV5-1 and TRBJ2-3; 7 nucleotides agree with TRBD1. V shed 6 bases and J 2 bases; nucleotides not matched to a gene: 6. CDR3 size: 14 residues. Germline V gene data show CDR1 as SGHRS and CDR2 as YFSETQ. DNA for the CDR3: TGCGCCAGCACCCGGGACAGAGTCACAGATACGCAGTATTTT. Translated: CASTRDRVTDTQYF.

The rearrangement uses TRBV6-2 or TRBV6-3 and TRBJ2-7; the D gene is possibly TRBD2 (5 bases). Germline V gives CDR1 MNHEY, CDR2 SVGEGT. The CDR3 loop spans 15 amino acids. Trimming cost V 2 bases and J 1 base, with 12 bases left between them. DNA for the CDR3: TGTGCCAGCAGTTACGGACTCGCTGTTTCCTACGAGCAGTACTTC. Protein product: CASSYGLAVSYEQYF.

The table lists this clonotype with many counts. The DNA for the CDR3 is TGTGCCAGCAGTTTTCGGCGGAATACGCAGTATTTT. This gives the protein CASSFRRNTQYF. The chain is built from TRBV28 and TRBJ2-3; no clear D gene. Germline lookup yields CDR1 MDHEN and CDR2 SYDVKM. The CDR3 sequence is 12 residues long. Trimming removed 3 bases from V and 7 bases from J, with 8 bases in between.

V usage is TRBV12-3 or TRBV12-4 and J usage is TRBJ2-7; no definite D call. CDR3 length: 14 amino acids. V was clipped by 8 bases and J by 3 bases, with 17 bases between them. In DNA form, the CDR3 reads TGTGCCAGCGGGCCATCCCTGGGCGGCTACGAGCAGTACTTC. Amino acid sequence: CASGPSLGGYEQYF.

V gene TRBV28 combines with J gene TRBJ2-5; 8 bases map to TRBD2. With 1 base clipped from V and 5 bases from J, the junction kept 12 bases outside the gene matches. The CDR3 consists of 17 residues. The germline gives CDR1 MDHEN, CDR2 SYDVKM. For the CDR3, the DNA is TGTGCCAGCAGTTTATACATTCCGGGACTAGAAAAGGAGACCCAGTACTTC. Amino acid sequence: CASSLYIPGLEKETQYF.

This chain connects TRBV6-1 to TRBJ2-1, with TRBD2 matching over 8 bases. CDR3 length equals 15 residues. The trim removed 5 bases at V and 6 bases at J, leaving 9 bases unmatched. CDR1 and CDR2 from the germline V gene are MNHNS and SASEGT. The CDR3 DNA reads TGTGCCAGCAGTCCCCTAGCGGGTACAATCAATGAGCAGTTCTTC. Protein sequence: CASSPLAGTINEQFF.

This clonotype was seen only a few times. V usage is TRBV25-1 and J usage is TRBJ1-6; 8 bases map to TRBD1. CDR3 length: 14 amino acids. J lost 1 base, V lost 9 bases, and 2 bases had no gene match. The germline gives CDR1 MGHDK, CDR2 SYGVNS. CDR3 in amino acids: CASRTGSYNSPLHF. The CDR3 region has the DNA TGTGCCAGTCGGACAGGGTCCTATAATTCACCCCTCCACTTT.

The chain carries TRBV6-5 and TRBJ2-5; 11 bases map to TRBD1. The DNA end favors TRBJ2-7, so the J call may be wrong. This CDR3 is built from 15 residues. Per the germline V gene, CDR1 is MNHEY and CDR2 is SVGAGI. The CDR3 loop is CASSQGGQGAYEQYF. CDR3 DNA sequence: TGTGCCAGCAGCCAAGGGGGACAGGGGGCCTACGAGCAGTACTTC.

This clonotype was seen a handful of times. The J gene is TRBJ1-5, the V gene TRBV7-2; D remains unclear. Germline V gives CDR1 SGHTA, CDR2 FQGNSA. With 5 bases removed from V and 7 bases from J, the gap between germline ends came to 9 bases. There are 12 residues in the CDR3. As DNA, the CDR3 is TGTGCCAGCAGCCCTAACAGCCAGCCCCAGCATTTT. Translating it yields CASSPNSQPQHF. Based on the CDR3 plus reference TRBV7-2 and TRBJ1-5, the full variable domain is GAGVSQSPSNKVTEKGKDVELRCDPISGHTALYWYRQSLGQGLEFLIYFQGNSAPDKSGLPSDRFSAERTGGSVSTLTIQRTQQEDSAVYLCASSPNSQPQHFGDGTRLSIL.

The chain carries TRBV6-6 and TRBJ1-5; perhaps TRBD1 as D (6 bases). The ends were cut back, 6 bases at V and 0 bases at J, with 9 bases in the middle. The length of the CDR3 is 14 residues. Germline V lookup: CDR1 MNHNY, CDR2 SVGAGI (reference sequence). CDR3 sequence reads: CASRGQYSNQPQHF. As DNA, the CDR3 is TGTGCCAGCAGAGGACAGTATAGCAATCAGCCCCAGCATTTT.

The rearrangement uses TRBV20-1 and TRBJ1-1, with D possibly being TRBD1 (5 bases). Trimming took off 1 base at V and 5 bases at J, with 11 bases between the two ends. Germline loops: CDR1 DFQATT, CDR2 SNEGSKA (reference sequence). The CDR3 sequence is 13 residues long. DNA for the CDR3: TGCAGTGCTAGAGGTTTAGGGGAAACTGAAGCTTTCTTT. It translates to CSARGLGETEAFF.

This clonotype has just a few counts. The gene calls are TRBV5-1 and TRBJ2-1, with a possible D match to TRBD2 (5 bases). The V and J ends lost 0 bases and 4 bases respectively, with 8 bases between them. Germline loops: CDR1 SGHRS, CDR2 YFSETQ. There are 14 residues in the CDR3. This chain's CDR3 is CASSLGSVYNEQFF. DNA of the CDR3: TGCGCCAGCAGCTTGGGTAGCGTGTACAATGAGCAGTTCTTC.

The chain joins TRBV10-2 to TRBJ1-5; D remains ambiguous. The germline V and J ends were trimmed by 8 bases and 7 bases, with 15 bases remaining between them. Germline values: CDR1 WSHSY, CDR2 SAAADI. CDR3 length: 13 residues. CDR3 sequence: CASGELARQPQHF. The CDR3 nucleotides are TGCGCCAGCGGAGAGTTAGCACGCCAGCCCCAGCATTTT.

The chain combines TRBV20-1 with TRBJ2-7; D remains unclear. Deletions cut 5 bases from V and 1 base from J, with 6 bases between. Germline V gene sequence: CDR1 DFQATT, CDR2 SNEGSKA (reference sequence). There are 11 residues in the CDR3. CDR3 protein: CSAPESYEQYF. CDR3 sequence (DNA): TGCAGTGCTCCCGAATCCTACGAGCAGTACTTC.

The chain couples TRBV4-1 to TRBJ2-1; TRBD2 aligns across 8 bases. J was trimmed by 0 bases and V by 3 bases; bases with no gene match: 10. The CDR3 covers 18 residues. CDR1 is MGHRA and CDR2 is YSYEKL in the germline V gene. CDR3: CASSHRLAKFSSYNEQFF. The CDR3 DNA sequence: TGCGCCAGCAGCCACAGACTAGCGAAGTTCTCCTCCTACAATGAGCAGTTCTTC.

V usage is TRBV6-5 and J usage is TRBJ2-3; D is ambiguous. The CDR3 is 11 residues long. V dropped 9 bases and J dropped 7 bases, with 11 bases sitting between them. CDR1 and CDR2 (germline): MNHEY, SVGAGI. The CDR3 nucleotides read TGTGCCAGTCGATTGGCTAATACGCAGTATTTT. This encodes CASRLANTQYF.

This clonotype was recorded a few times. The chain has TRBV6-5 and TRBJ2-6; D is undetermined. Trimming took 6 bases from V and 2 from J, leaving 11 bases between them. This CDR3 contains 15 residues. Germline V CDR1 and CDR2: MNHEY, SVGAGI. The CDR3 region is CASRDTATGANVLTF. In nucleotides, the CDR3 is TGTGCCAGCAGGGATACAGCGACTGGGGCCAACGTCCTGACTTTC.

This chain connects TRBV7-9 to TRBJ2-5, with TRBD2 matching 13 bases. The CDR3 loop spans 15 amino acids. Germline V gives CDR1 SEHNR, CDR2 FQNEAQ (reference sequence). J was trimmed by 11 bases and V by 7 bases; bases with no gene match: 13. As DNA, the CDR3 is TGTGCCAGCAACGGACTAGCGGGAGTATCTGGTGAGCAGTACTTC. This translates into CASNGLAGVSGEQYF.

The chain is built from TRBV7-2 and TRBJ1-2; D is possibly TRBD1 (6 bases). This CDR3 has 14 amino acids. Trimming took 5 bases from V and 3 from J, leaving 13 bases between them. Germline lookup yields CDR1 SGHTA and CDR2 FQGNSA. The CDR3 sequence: CASSLTQGHYGYTF. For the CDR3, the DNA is TGTGCCAGCAGCCTGACACAGGGCCACTATGGCTACACCTTC.

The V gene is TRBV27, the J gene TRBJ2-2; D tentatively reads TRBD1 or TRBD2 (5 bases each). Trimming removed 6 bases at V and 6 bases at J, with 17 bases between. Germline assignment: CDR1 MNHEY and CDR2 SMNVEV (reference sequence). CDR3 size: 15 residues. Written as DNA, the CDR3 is TGTGCCAGCAGCCGGGACCCGGTGGATGCCGGGGAGCTGTTTTTT. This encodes CASSRDPVDAGELFF.

CDR3 sequence reads: CSALSRDRNYEQYF. In nucleotides, the CDR3 is TGCAGTGCTTTAAGCCGGGACAGGAACTACGAGCAGTACTTC. The chain carries TRBV20-1 and TRBJ2-7; 8 positions agree with TRBD1. There are 14 residues in the CDR3. Germline-derived CDR1 and CDR2 are DFQATT and SNEGSKA (reference sequence). J gave up 3 bases and V 5 bases, and 9 bases lay outside the gene matches.

As DNA, the CDR3 is TGCAGTGCTAAATATAGCAATCAGCCCCAGCATTTT. Amino acid sequence: CSAKYSNQPQHF. The V gene is TRBV20-1, the J gene TRBJ1-5; no reliable D call. Germline-derived CDR1 and CDR2 are DFQATT and SNEGSKA (reference sequence). The ends were cut back, 4 bases at V and 0 bases at J, with 4 bases in the middle. This CDR3 is 12 amino acids long.

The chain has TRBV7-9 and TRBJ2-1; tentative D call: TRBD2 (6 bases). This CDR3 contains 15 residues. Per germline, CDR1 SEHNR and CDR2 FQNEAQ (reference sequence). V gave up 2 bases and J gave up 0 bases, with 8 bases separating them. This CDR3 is CASSLLAVSYNEQFF. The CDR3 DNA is TGTGCCAGCAGCTTATTAGCGGTCTCCTACAATGAGCAGTTCTTC.

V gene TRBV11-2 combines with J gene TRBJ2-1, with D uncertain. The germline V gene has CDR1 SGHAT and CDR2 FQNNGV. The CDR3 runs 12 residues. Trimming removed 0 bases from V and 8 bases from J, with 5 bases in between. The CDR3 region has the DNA TGTGCCAGCAGCTTAGATGTCGATGAGCAGTTCTTC. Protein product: CASSLDVDEQFF.

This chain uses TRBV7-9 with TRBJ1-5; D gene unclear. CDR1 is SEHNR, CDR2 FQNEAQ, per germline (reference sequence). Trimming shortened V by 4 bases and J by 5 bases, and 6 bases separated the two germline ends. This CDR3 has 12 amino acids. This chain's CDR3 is CASSSQDQPQHF. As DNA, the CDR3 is TGTGCCAGCAGCTCCCAGGATCAGCCCCAGCATTTT.

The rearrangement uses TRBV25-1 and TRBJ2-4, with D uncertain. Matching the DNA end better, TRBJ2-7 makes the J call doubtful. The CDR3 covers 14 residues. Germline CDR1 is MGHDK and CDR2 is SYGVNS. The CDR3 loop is CASSDGSGLYEQYF. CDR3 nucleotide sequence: TGTGCCAGCAGTGACGGGTCAGGATTGTACGAGCAGTACTTC.

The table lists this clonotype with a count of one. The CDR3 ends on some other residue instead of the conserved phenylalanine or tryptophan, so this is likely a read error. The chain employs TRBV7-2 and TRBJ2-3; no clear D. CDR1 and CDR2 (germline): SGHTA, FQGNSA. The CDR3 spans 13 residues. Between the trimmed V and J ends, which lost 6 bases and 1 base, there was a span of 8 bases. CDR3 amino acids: CASRSLGTDTQYL. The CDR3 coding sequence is TGTGCCAGCAGAAGCCTAGGCACAGATACGCAGTATTTG.

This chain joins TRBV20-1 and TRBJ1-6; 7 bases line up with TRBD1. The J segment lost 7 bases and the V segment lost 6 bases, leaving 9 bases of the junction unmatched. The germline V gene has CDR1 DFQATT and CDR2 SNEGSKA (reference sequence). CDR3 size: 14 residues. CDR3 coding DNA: TGCAGTGCCTTAGGGGGCTTGGGGAATTCACCCCTCCACTTT. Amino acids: CSALGGLGNSPLHF.

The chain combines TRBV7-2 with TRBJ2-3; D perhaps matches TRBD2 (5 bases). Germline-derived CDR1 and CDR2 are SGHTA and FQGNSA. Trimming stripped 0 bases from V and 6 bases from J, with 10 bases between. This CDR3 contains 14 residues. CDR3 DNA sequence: TGTGCCAGCAGCTTAGCGGGAGCAGACGATACGCAGTATTTT. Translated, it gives CASSLAGADDTQYF.

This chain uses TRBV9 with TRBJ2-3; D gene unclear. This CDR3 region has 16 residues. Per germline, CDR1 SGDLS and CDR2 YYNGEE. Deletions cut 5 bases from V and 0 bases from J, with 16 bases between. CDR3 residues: CASSPVGGYSTDTQYF. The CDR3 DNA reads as TGTGCCAGCAGTCCAGTGGGCGGATATAGCACAGATACGCAGTATTTT. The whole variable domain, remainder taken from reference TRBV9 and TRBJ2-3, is DSGVTQTPKHLITATGQRVTLRCSPRSGDLSVYWYQQSLDQGLQFLIQYYNGEERAKGNILERFSAQQFPDLHSELNLSSLELGDSALYFCASSPVGGYSTDTQYFGPGTRLTVL.

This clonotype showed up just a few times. CDR3 bases: TGCAGTGCTATACCCTCGGCCTACGAGCAGTACTTC. Translating it yields CSAIPSAYEQYF. The gene calls are TRBV20-1 and TRBJ2-7; D not certain. This CDR3 is built from 12 residues. Per the germline V gene, CDR1 is DFQATT and CDR2 is SNEGSKA (reference sequence). Trimming shortened V by 4 bases and J by 2 bases, and 9 bases separated the two germline ends.